The clone carrying this T cell receptor beta chain has just one count. Antigen unknown. Researchers ran the PCR with 60 Vbeta and 13 Jbeta primers. Sequenced by immunoSEQ multiplex PCR; TCRdb stores in-frame clones only, minus some. The table shows 85,000 to 120,000 clones, with approximately 80% occurring only once. This CDR3 spans 14 amino acids. V trimming: 6 bases; J trimming: 1 base; junction bases outside the gene matches: 2. CDR1 MNHEY and CDR2 SMNVEV come from the germline V gene (reference sequence). The sample comes from a study of cytomegalovirus exposure and HLA in healthy donors. Study overall: Among the 398 genotyped donors, 81% were placed in the Caucasian-associated ancestry cluster.

Findings and limits, study-wide: A list of approximately 160 TCR beta chains associated with cytomegalovirus was given.

The clonotype comes from a man aged 45 to 65 in good health and CMV-seronegative. The material sequenced was PBMCs. The chain employs TRBV27 and TRBJ1-5; 8 bases agree with TRBD1. CDR3 sequence: CASRRTGSNQPQHF. The CDR3 nucleotides are TGTGCCAGCAGGAGGACAGGGAGCAATCAGCCCCAGCATTTT.